The clone carrying this T cell receptor (beta chain) was seen more than once but under ten times. Its antigen remains unidentified. This record belongs to a study of T cells after yellow fever vaccination. About the study: Some fractions had low cell numbers, and these were prepared with SMART-Seq v4 Ultra Low Input.

Between the trimmed V and J ends, which lost 4 bases and 4 bases, there was a span of 8 bases. There are 12 residues in the CDR3. The germline CDR1 and CDR2 sequences are SQVTM and ANQGSEA. Study-wide points: The study found a weaker secondary response that peaked faster, day 5 versus 15. It was a small share of clonotypes that appeared in both CD4 and CD8 compartments. From the bulk population, abundant clonotypes could contaminate and appear within FACS-sorted repertoires.

Via MiXCR, TCRdb re-called the 5' RACE reads, giving one row per CDR3 protein. This sample has about 340,000 distinct CDR3 sequences, with roughly 9.4% found just once. The TCR originated in a man aged 18 to 29 who received the YFV17D yellow fever vaccine. The specimen was PBMCs, collected on the day of the first yellow fever vaccination. This sequence joins TRBV29-1 and TRBJ2-1; D unclear. The CDR3 DNA reads as TGCAGCGTTGCCTCCAGATACAATGAGCAGTTCTTC. Its translation: CSVASRYNEQFF.